The 18 T cell receptor beta chains in this list originate from one sample, sequenced in a study of T cell responses to AZD1222 COVID-19 vaccine. Data came from immunoSEQ multiplex PCR; TCRdb stores just in-frame clones and leaves some out. In the table there are around 99,000 clones, around 94% of which are singletons. Source: peripheral blood, taken on day 0 of AZD1222 vaccination. Receptor source: an adult in good health.

V and J are TRBV30 and TRBJ1-1; D not resolved. Germline values: CDR1 GTSNPN, CDR2 SVGIG (reference sequence). Trimming cost V 4 bases and J 2 bases, with 8 bases left between them. The CDR3 sequence is 12 residues long. The CDR3 protein is CAWTPVNTEAFF. The CDR3 region has the DNA TGTGCCTGGACTCCGGTCAACACTGAAGCTTTCTTT.

The chain uses TRBV27 and TRBJ2-7; 7 nucleotides line up with TRBD1. The germline V gene encodes CDR1 MNHEY and CDR2 SMNVEV (reference sequence). V was clipped by 9 bases and J by 0 bases; unmatched bases: 11. This CDR3 comprises 15 residues. The DNA of the CDR3 is TGTGCCAGTTCCCGACAGGGCCCGAGCTCCTACGAGCAGTACTTC. As protein: CASSRQGPSSYEQYF.

V and J are TRBV19 and TRBJ2-7; weak D call: TRBD1 (6 bases). Trimming took off 5 bases at V and 3 bases at J, with 11 bases between the two ends. The CDR3 sequence is 13 residues long. CDR1 LNHDA and CDR2 SQIVND come from the germline V gene (reference sequence). The CDR3 DNA is TGTGCCAGTAGTGCCGGGACACACTACGAGCAGTACTTC. Translating gives CASSAGTHYEQYF.

This chain connects TRBV6-6 to TRBJ2-3, with D unresolved. The CDR3 runs to 14 residues. V shed 5 bases and J shed 2 bases, with 11 bases lying between them. The germline V gene encodes CDR1 MNHNY and CDR2 SVGAGI (reference sequence). The CDR3 here is CASSRVRVTDTQYF. As DNA, the CDR3 is TGTGCCAGCAGTCGAGTTAGGGTCACAGATACGCAGTATTTT.

The chain employs TRBV6-5 and TRBJ2-7; TRBD1 or TRBD2 may be the D gene (5 bases each). Germline loops: CDR1 MNHEY, CDR2 SVGAGI. The CDR3 runs to 13 residues. V was clipped by 4 bases and J by 0 bases, with 7 bases between them. CDR3 DNA sequence: TGTGCCAGCAGTTCGGGACCCTCCTACGAGCAGTACTTC. This gives the protein CASSSGPSYEQYF.

This chain joins TRBV10-3 and TRBJ1-1; possible D gene TRBD1, 5 bases. CDR3 size: 14 residues. The V gene lost 5 bases and the J gene lost 1 base, with 11 bases spanning the gap. In germline, CDR1 is ENHRY, CDR2 SYGVKD. Written as DNA, the CDR3 is TGTGCCATCAGTCCAGGGTGGGGGAACACTGAAGCTTTCTTT. This translates into CAISPGWGNTEAFF.

The V and J genes are TRBV6-5 and TRBJ1-2; possible D gene TRBD1, 5 bases. V was shortened by 6 bases and J by 1 base, with 15 bases between the two germline ends. The germline V gene has CDR1 MNHEY and CDR2 SVGAGI. The CDR3 is made up of 15 amino acids. CDR3 amino acids: CASRGVGGNNYGYTF. As DNA, the CDR3 is TGTGCCAGCAGGGGGGTTGGAGGGAATAACTATGGCTACACCTTC.

The rearrangement joins TRBV7-2 to TRBJ2-7; the D gene is possibly TRBD2 (5 bases). Trimming pared 7 bases from V and 1 base from J, leaving 8 bases between. Per germline, CDR1 SGHTA and CDR2 FQGNSA. The CDR3 length is 12 residues. The CDR3 protein is CASTTRSYEQYF. For the CDR3, the DNA is TGTGCCAGCACCACTAGGTCCTACGAGCAGTACTTC.

The rearrangement uses TRBV2 and TRBJ2-1, with D unresolved. Germline CDR1 and CDR2: SNHLY and FYNNEI. The V end was cut by 7 bases, the J end by 10 bases, with 23 bases between. The CDR3 length is 15 residues. Here the CDR3 reads CASMLGPPVKEEQFF. The CDR3 nucleotides read TGTGCCAGCATGTTGGGCCCGCCGGTTAAAGAAGAGCAGTTCTTC.

The V call is TRBV2, the J call TRBJ2-7, with TRBD1 matching over 8 bases. The CDR3 consists of 13 residues. After removal of 5 bases from V and 2 bases from J, the junction contained 2 bases not matched to a gene. The germline V gene encodes CDR1 SNHLY and CDR2 FYNNEI. The CDR3 loop reads CASSPTGAYEQYF. The CDR3 nucleotides are TGTGCCAGCAGTCCGACAGGGGCCTACGAGCAGTACTTC.

CDR3 sequence (DNA): TGCGCCAGCAGTAGAGACTCTGAAGCTTTCTTT. Its protein is CASSRDSEAFF. The chain employs TRBV10-2 and TRBJ1-1; D ambiguous. The CDR3 length is 11 residues. The germline V gene encodes CDR1 WSHSY and CDR2 SAAADI. The germline V and J ends were trimmed by 5 bases and 6 bases, with 7 bases remaining between them.

The chain links TRBV4-2 to TRBJ2-7; the D gene is possibly TRBD1 (6 bases). Germline CDR1 reads LGHNA; CDR2 reads YNFKEQ. The CDR3 spans 15 residues. V was pared by 1 base and J by 4 bases, with 14 bases between. The DNA for the CDR3 is TGTGCCAGCAGCCAAGCTACAACAGGGTCGTACGAGCAGTACTTC. As protein: CASSQATTGSYEQYF.

The chain combines TRBV14 with TRBJ1-4, with no clear D. Germline values: CDR1 SGHDN, CDR2 FVKESK. This CDR3 is built from 13 residues. V dropped 4 bases and J dropped 8 bases, with 11 bases sitting between them. In nucleotides, the CDR3 is TGTGCCAGCAGCCTAGGTCCATTAGAAAAACTGTTTTTT. This gives the protein CASSLGPLEKLFF.

CDR3 sequence: CASSLGGGLGTEAFF. The CDR3 DNA follows: TGTGCCAGCAGCTTAGGAGGGGGGCTGGGCACTGAAGCTTTCTTT. This chain connects TRBV13 to TRBJ1-1, with D possibly matching TRBD1 (6 bases). Germline assignment: CDR1 PRHDT and CDR2 FYEKMQ (reference sequence). This CDR3 contains 15 residues. V was trimmed by 0 bases and J by 4 bases, leaving 12 bases between them. Together with reference TRBV13 and TRBJ1-1, the CDR3 gives the full variable domain: AAGVIQSPRHLIKEKRETATLKCYPIPRHDTVYWYQQGPGQDPQFLISFYEKMQSDKGSIPDRFSAQQFSDYHSELNMSSLELGDSALYFCASSLGGGLGTEAFFGQGTRLTVV.

CDR3 nucleotides: TGTGCCAGCTCAACCGGGGGGGGCGGAATCTACGAGCAGTACTTC. Amino acid sequence: CASSTGGGGIYEQYF. V gene TRBV18 combines with J gene TRBJ2-7, with 8 positions matching TRBD2. CDR3 size: 15 residues. The germline CDR1 and CDR2 sequences are KGHSH and LQKENI. Trimming at V came to 5 bases and at J to 3 bases, leaving 9 bases not matched to a gene.

The chain recombines TRBV9 with TRBJ1-1; the D is unclear. This CDR3 spans 15 amino acids. Trimming took off 4 bases at V and 0 bases at J, with 13 bases between the two ends. Germline lookup yields CDR1 SGDLS and CDR2 YYNGEE. The CDR3 loop is CASSPRALMNTEAFF. CDR3 nucleotides: TGTGCCAGCAGCCCCCGGGCCCTAATGAACACTGAAGCTTTCTTT. Full variable domain (outside the CDR3, taken from reference TRBV9 and TRBJ1-1): DSGVTQTPKHLITATGQRVTLRCSPRSGDLSVYWYQQSLDQGLQFLIQYYNGEERAKGNILERFSAQQFPDLHSELNLSSLELGDSALYFCASSPRALMNTEAFFGQGTRLTVV.

The genes are TRBV2 and TRBJ1-6; 7 positions match TRBD1. V was pared by 7 bases and J by 4 bases, with 4 bases of the junction left unmatched. CDR1 and CDR2 from the germline V gene are SNHLY and FYNNEI. The CDR3 runs to 14 residues. CDR3 region: CASIRTGYNSPLHF. In nucleotides, the CDR3 is TGTGCCAGCATTAGGACAGGTTATAATTCACCCCTCCACTTT.

The chain carries TRBV18 and TRBJ1-1; 11 bases match TRBD1. CDR3 length: 17 residues. Germline lookup yields CDR1 KGHSH and CDR2 LQKENI. V was pared by 5 bases and J by 4 bases, with 12 bases of the junction left unmatched. The DNA for the CDR3 is TGTGCCAGCTCATCCCTTACCGGGACAGGGGGACTCACTGAAGCTTTCTTT. Amino acid sequence: CASSSLTGTGGLTEAFF.